Detailed here is one TCR beta chain. Within the sample, other DNA sequences also encode this same CDR3. This record belongs to a study of blood T cell repertoires in COVID-19. Study-wide background: Acute and convalescent COVID-19 specimens originated in the United States, Italy and Spain.

TCRdb's copy holds only in-frame clones and misses some; the assay was immunoSEQ multiplex PCR. The data contain 180,000 or so clones, 70% to 85% of them singletons. The sequencing sample was made of peripheral blood. The TCR comes from a woman aged 80 or older with acute or convalescent COVID-19.

CDR3 bases: TGTGCCAGCAGCCCCCGGGAGACCCAGTACTTC. Encoded protein: CASSPRETQYF. The chain couples TRBV7-2 to TRBJ2-5; D is undetermined. Trimming stripped 5 bases from V and 5 bases from J, with 6 bases between. The CDR3 extends over 11 amino acids. Germline CDR1 and CDR2: SGHTA and FQGNSA. The full variable domain, in which reference TRBV7-2 and TRBJ2-5 provide the parts outside the CDR3, is GAGVSQSPSNKVTEKGKDVELRCDPISGHTALYWYRQSLGQGLEFLIYFQGNSAPDKSGLPSDRFSAERTGGSVSTLTIQRTQQEDSAVYLCASSPRETQYFGPGTRLLVL.